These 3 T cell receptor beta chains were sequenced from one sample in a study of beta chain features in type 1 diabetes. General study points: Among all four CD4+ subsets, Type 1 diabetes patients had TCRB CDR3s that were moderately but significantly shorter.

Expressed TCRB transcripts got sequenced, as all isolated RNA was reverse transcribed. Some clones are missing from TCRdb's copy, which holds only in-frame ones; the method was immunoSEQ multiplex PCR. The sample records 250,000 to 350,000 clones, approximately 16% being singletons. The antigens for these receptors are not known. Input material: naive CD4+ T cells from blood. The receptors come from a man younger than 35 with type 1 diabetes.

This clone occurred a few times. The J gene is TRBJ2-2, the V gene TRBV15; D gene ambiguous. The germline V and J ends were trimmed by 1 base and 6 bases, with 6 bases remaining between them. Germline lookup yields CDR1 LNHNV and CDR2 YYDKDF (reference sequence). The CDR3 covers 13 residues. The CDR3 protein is CATSRVAAGELFF. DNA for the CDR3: TGTGCCACCAGCAGAGTGGCGGCCGGGGAGCTGTTTTTT.

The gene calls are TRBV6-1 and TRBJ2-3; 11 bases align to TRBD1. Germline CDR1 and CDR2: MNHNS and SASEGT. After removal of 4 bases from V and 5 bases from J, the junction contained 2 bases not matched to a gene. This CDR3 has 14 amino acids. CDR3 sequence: CASSGTGGGDTQYF. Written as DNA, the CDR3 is TGTGCCAGCAGTGGGACAGGGGGCGGAGATACGCAGTATTTT.

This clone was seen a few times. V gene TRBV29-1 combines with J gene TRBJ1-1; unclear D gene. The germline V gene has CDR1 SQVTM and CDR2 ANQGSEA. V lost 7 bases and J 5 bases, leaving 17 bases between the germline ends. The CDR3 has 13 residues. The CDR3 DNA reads TGCAGCGCCGAGGACCCCAGCGGAACTGAAGCTTTCTTT. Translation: CSAEDPSGTEAFF. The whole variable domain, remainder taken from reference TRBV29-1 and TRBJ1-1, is SAVISQKPSRDICQRGTSLTIQCQVDSQVTMMFWYRQQPGQSLTLIATANQGSEATYESGFVIDKFPISRPNLTFSTLTVSNMSPEDSSIYLCSAEDPSGTEAFFGQGTRLTVV.